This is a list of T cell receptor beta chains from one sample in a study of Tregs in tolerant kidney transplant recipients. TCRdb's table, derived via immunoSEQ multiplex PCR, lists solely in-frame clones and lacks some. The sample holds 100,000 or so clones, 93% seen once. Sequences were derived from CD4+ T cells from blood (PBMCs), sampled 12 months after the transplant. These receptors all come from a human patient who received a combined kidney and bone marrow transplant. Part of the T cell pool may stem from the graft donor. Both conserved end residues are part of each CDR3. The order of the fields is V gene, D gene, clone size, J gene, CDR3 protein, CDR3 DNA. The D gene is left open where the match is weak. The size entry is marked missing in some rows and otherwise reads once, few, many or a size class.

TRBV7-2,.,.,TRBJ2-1,CASSAAVPRNYNEQFF,TGTGCCAGCAGCGCAGCGGTGCCACGGAATTACAATGAGCAGTTCTTC
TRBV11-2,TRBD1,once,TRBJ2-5,CASSLVGPGTGGETQYF,TGTGCCAGCAGCTTAGTGGGGCCGGGGACAGGTGGGGAGACCCAGTACTTC
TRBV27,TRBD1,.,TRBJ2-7,CASSLARGSYEQYF,TGTGCCAGCAGTTTAGCCAGGGGGTCCTACGAGCAGTACTTC
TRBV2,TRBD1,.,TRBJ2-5,CASGTGWETQYF,TGTGCCAGCGGGACAGGGTGGGAGACCCAGTACTTC
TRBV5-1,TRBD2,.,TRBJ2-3,CASSLGLAGGTDTQYF,TGCGCCAGCAGCCTTGGACTAGCGGGAGGCACAGATACGCAGTATTTT
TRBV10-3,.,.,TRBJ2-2,CAISVASANTGELFF,TGTGCCATCAGTGTTGCTAGCGCGAACACCGGGGAGCTGTTTTTT
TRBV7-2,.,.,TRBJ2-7,CASSLQDTYEQYF,TGTGCCAGCAGTCTACAGGACACCTACGAGCAGTACTTC
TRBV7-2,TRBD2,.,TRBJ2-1,CASSLAGGAYNEQFF,TGTGCCAGCAGCTTAGCGGGGGGGGCCTACAATGAGCAGTTCTTC
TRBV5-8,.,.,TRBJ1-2,CASSLWPTQGYGYTF,TGTGCCAGCAGCTTGTGGCCAACACAGGGCTATGGCTACACCTTC
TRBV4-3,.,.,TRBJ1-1,CASSLGGVHTEAFF,TGCGCCAGCAGCCTCGGAGGCGTGCACACTGAAGCTTTCTTT
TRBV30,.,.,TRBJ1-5,CAWSMGHRNQPQHF,TGTGCCTGGAGCATGGGACATCGCAATCAGCCCCAGCATTTT
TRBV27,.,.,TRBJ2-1,CASSKISGTTYNEQFF,TGTGCCAGCAGTAAGATCTCCGGGACAACCTACAATGAGCAGTTCTTC
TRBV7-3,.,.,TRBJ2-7,CASSLGSGYEQYF,TGTGCCAGCAGCTTGGGTAGCGGCTACGAGCAGTACTTC
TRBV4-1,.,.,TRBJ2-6,CASSQDSSGFQYGANVLTF,TGCGCCAGCAGCCAAGATTCGTCAGGGTTCCAGTATGGGGCCAACGTCCTGACTTTC
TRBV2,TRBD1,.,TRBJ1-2,CASSVIRDRGYTF,TGTGCCAGCAGTGTAATCCGGGACAGAGGCTACACCTTC
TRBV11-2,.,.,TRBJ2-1,CASSPLGGHVNEQFF,TGTGCCAGCAGCCCCCTAGGGGGACACGTGAATGAGCAGTTCTTC
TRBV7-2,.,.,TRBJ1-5,CASSPDRGQPQHF,TGTGCCAGCAGCCCCGATAGAGGCCAGCCCCAGCATTTT
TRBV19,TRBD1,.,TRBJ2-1,CASSTRGTVGNEQFF,TGTGCCAGTAGTACCCGAGGGACAGTTGGCAATGAGCAGTTCTTC
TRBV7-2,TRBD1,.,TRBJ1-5,CASSLAGQGINQPQHF,TGTGCCAGCAGCTTAGCGGGACAGGGAATTAATCAGCCCCAGCATTTT
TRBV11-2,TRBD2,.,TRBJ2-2,CASSFAGGTTGELFF,TGTGCCAGCAGCTTCGCGGGAGGGACTACCGGGGAGCTGTTTTTT
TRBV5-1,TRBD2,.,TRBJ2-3,CASSWGLARDTQYF,TGCGCCAGCAGCTGGGGACTAGCGAGAGATACGCAGTATTTT
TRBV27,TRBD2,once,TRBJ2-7,CASSYSGGEIYEQYF,TGTGCCAGCAGTTACAGCGGGGGGGAGATCTACGAGCAGTACTTC
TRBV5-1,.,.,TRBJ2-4,CASSLGVSLAKNIQYF,TGCGCCAGCAGCTTGGGTGTCAGTTTAGCCAAAAACATTCAGTACTTC
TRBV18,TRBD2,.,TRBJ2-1,CASSPGGSGGYNEQFF,TGTGCCAGCTCACCCGGTGGTAGCGGGGGTTACAATGAGCAGTTCTTC
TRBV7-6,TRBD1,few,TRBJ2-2,CASSLGTANTGELFF,TGTGCCAGCAGCTTGGGGACAGCCAACACCGGGGAGCTGTTTTTT
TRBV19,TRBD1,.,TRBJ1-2,CASIATRTGLGGYTF,TGTGCCAGTATCGCCACCCGGACAGGTCTGGGCGGCTACACCTTC
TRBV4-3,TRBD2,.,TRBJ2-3,CASSPGGSRTDTQYF,TGCGCCAGCAGCCCCGGCGGGAGTAGGACAGATACGCAGTATTTT
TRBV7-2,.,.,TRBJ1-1,CASSLESAGNTEAFF,TGTGCCAGCAGCTTAGAATCAGCGGGGAACACTGAAGCTTTCTTT
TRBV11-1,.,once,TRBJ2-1,CASSGWTKRGNEQFF,TGTGCCAGCAGCGGATGGACTAAGAGGGGCAATGAGCAGTTCTTC
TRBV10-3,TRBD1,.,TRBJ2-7,CAISESTTDRGLGEQYF,TGTGCCATCAGTGAGTCGACCACGGACAGGGGGCTTGGCGAGCAGTACTTC
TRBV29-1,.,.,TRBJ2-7,CSVAGILGAHKQYF,TGCAGCGTTGCTGGAATCTTGGGCGCTCATAAGCAGTACTTC
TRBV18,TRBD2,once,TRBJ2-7,CASSTSGGINEQYF,TGTGCCAGCTCAACTAGCGGGGGGATCAACGAGCAGTACTTC
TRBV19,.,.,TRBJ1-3,CASRAYQITGNTIYF,TGTGCCAGTAGGGCTTACCAGATTACTGGAAACACCATATATTTT
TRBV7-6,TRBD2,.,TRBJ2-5,CASSNGLAEPRETQYF,TGTGCCAGCAGTAACGGACTAGCGGAACCCCGGGAGACCCAGTACTTC
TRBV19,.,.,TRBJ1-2,CASREGGSNYGYTF,TGTGCCAGCAGAGAGGGGGGGTCTAACTATGGCTACACCTTC
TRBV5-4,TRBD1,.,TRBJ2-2,CASSRDRGRTGELFF,TGTGCCAGCAGCCGGGACAGGGGGCGAACCGGGGAGCTGTTTTTT
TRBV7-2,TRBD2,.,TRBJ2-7,CASSPPGLHYEQYF,TGTGCCAGCAGCCCGCCGGGACTACACTACGAGCAGTACTTC
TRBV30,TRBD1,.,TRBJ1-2,CAWSDLNRGYYGYTF,TGTGCCTGGAGTGACCTTAACAGGGGGTACTATGGCTACACCTTC
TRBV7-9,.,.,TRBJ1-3,CASSLGPGGNTIYF,TGTGCCAGCAGCTTAGGACCCGGAGGGAACACCATATATTTT
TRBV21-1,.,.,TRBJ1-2,CASQDRGVYGYTF,TGTGCCAGCCAGGACAGGGGCGTCTATGGCTACACCTTC
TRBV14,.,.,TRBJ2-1,CASSRRRATHYNEQFF,TGTGCCAGCAGCCGCCGGAGGGCGACCCACTACAATGAGCAGTTCTTC
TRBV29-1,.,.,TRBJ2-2,CSVFTQTNTGELFF,TGCAGCGTTTTTACGCAGACGAACACCGGGGAGCTGTTTTTT
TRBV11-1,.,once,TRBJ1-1,CASSLVAGGVNTEAFF,TGTGCCAGCAGCTTAGTGGCGGGGGGAGTGAACACTGAAGCTTTCTTT
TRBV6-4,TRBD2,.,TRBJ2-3,CASSDQSGSYSDTQYF,TGTGCCAGCAGTGACCAGAGCGGGAGTTACTCAGATACGCAGTATTTT
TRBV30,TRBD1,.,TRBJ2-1,CAWSLTGGGDEQFF,TGTGCCTGGAGTTTGACAGGGGGGGGTGATGAGCAGTTCTTC
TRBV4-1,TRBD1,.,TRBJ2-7,CASSQWDRFSSYEQYF,TGCGCCAGCAGCCAATGGGACAGGTTTAGCTCCTACGAGCAGTACTTC
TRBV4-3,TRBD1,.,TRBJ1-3,CASSQEQGAGGNTIYF,TGCGCCAGCAGCCAAGAACAGGGGGCGGGCGGAAACACCATATATTTT
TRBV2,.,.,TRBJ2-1,CASNTLGNEQFF,TGTGCCAGCAACACTCTAGGTAATGAGCAGTTCTTC
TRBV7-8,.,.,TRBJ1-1,CASSRIDRGTEAFF,TGTGCCAGCAGTAGAATCGACAGAGGCACTGAAGCTTTCTTT
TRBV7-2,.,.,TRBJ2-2,CASSLGTQGRAGELFF,TGTGCCAGCAGCTTAGGGACCCAGGGTCGTGCCGGGGAGCTGTTTTTT
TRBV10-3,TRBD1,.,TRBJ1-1,CAISGQGFGSAEAFF,TGTGCCATCTCAGGACAGGGGTTCGGGTCCGCTGAAGCTTTCTTT
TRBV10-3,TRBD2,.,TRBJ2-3,CAISESMASGGPTDTQYF,TGTGCCATCAGTGAGTCAATGGCTAGCGGGGGCCCCACAGATACGCAGTATTTT
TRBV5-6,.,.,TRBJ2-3,CASSSWGQGSSSTDTQYF,TGTGCCAGCAGCTCGTGGGGGCAGGGTTCGTCTAGCACAGATACGCAGTATTTT
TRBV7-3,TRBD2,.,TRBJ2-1,CASSPPERGSSYNEQFF,TGTGCCAGCAGCCCCCCGGAGCGGGGGAGCTCCTACAATGAGCAGTTCTTC
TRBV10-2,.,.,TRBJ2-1,CASASQGYNEQFF,TGCGCCAGCGCCAGTCAGGGTTACAATGAGCAGTTCTTC
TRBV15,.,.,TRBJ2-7,CATSSHGGLKGEQYF,TGTGCCACCAGCAGCCACGGAGGGCTTAAGGGGGAGCAGTACTTC
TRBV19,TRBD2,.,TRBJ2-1,CASSILPVGGFYNEQFF,TGTGCCAGTAGTATTCTTCCGGTGGGAGGGTTCTACAATGAGCAGTTCTTC
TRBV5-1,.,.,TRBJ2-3,CASSMASTDTQYF,TGCGCCAGCAGCATGGCTAGCACAGATACGCAGTATTTT
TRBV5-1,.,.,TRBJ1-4,CASSPRGPDRDEKLFF,TGCGCCAGCAGCCCCAGGGGTCCCGACCGGGATGAAAAACTGTTTTTT
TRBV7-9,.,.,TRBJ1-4,CASSSVRGGGGTNEKLFF,TGTGCCAGCAGCTCGGTCCGGGGCGGGGGAGGAACTAATGAAAAACTGTTTTTT